One sample yielded the 21 T cell receptor beta chains listed below, sequenced in a study of blood T cell repertoires in COVID-19. Repertoires were generated with immunoSEQ multiplex PCR, while TCRdb's copy carries only in-frame clones and drops some. The repertoire includes roughly 9,600 clones, around 80% of them detected once, and roughly a quarter sits in the top ten. Sequencing was performed on peripheral blood. The receptors derive from a man in his fifties or sixties with active COVID-19.

The chain couples TRBV6-1 to TRBJ2-7; 9 nucleotides align to TRBD1. V gave up 0 bases and J gave up 1 base; unmatched junction bases: 7. CDR1 and CDR2 from the germline V gene are MNHNS and SASEGT. This CDR3 contains 17 residues. Written as DNA, the CDR3 is TGTGCCAGCAGTGAAGCGCGTCACAGGGGGCAATCCTACGAGCAGTACTTC. Residues: CASSEARHRGQSYEQYF.

The rearrangement joins TRBV18 to TRBJ1-5; TRBD1 agrees at 7 bases. Germline CDR1 is KGHSH and CDR2 is LQKENI. V shed 3 bases, J shed 11 bases, and the junction held 13 bases outside the gene matches. The CDR3 loop spans 15 amino acids. DNA of the CDR3: TGTGCCAGCTCACCGGGAGAACAGGGGATATCAGCCCAGCATTTT. It specifies CASSPGEQGISAQHF.

This chain links TRBV28 with TRBJ2-5; 8 nucleotides match TRBD1. From germline, CDR1 is MDHEN and CDR2 SYDVKM. CDR3 length: 15 amino acids. V dropped 8 bases and J dropped 1; count of bases not matched to a gene: 9. The CDR3: CASVPQGAPQETQYF. Here the CDR3 DNA reads TGTGCCAGCGTCCCCCAGGGGGCTCCCCAAGAGACCCAGTACTTC.

The chain links TRBV30 to TRBJ1-3; a possible D gene is TRBD1 (6 bases). Trimming left V 5 bases short and J 4 bases short, with 21 bases between. Germline CDR1 reads GTSNPN; CDR2 reads SVGIG (reference sequence). CDR3 length: 16 residues. In nucleotides, the CDR3 is TGTGCCTGGGGTCCCGGGGGGGCGCGATCCGGAAACACCATATATTTT. Translating it yields CAWGPGGARSGNTIYF.

In nucleotides, the CDR3 is TGTGCCAGCAGCTTAGACACAAGTGTGTATCAGCCCCAGCATTTT. It specifies CASSLDTSVYQPQHF. This chain uses TRBV7-2 with TRBJ1-5; D is undetermined. Deletions cut 1 base from V and 5 bases from J, with 12 bases between. The CDR3 consists of 15 residues. Germline V CDR1 and CDR2: SGHTA, FQGNSA.

CDR3 sequence (DNA): TGTGCCAGCAGCATGGGGGCCGTTGGCTACACCTTC. This gives the protein CASSMGAVGYTF. The chain couples TRBV28 to TRBJ1-2; TRBD1 is a possible D gene (6 bases). The germline gives CDR1 MDHEN, CDR2 SYDVKM. The CDR3 sequence is 12 residues long. V was pared by 6 bases and J by 7 bases, with 12 bases between.

This chain links TRBV11-1 with TRBJ2-7; D might be TRBD2 (5 bases). The CDR3 is 15 amino acids. The germline V gene encodes CDR1 SGHAT and CDR2 FQDESV (reference sequence). The V gene lost 5 bases and the J gene lost 1 base, with 15 bases spanning the gap. The CDR3 is CASSAPGSPSYEQYF. CDR3 DNA: TGTGCCAGCAGCGCCCCGGGGTCCCCATCCTACGAGCAGTACTTC.

V is TRBV11-1 and J is TRBJ1-1; 7 bases agree with TRBD1. Germline-derived CDR1 and CDR2 are SGHAT and FQDESV (reference sequence). Trimming took 3 bases from V and 0 from J; bases not matched to a gene: 1. This CDR3 has 14 amino acids. DNA of the CDR3: TGTGCCAGCAGCTTTGACAGGGTGAACACTGAAGCTTTCTTT. Encoded protein: CASSFDRVNTEAFF.

This clone has a handful of counts. V is TRBV5-1 and J is TRBJ2-1; D not certain. The germline gives CDR1 SGHRS, CDR2 YFSETQ. The V and J ends lost 0 bases and 0 bases respectively, with 7 bases between them. The CDR3 runs to 15 residues. The CDR3 loop reads CASSLEVSSYNEQFF. DNA for the CDR3: TGCGCCAGCAGCTTGGAAGTTAGCTCCTACAATGAGCAGTTCTTC.

This chain joins TRBV11-1 and TRBJ2-5; 7 bases map to TRBD1. This CDR3 is built from 15 residues. J was trimmed by 2 bases and V by 3 bases; bases with no gene match: 6. In germline, CDR1 is SGHAT, CDR2 FQDESV (reference sequence). The CDR3 sequence is CASSLVGTAQETQYF. Written as DNA, the CDR3 is TGTGCCAGCAGCTTGGTCGGGACAGCTCAAGAGACCCAGTACTTC.

This clone was detected a few times. This rearrangement joins TRBV5-4 to TRBJ2-5, with 8 bases identical to TRBD1. The V gene end was trimmed by 3 bases and the J gene end by 5 bases; junction bases not matched to a gene: 9. Germline values: CDR1 SGHNT, CDR2 YYREEE (reference sequence). This CDR3 contains 15 residues. DNA for the CDR3: TGTGCCAGCAGCTCCGGACAGGGACGGGGGGAGACCCAGTACTTC. It encodes CASSSGQGRGETQYF. The variable domain in full, completed from reference TRBV5-4 and TRBJ2-5, reads ETGVTQSPTHLIKTRGQQVTLRCSSQSGHNTVSWYQQALGQGPQFIFQYYREEENGRGNFPPRFSGLQFPNYSSELNVNALELDDSALYLCASSSGQGRGETQYFGPGTRLLVL.

This clone was counted once. The V call is TRBV5-1, the J call TRBJ2-7, with a tentative D call TRBD2 (5 bases). Trimming removed 4 bases from V and 3 bases from J, with 8 bases in between. Germline assignment: CDR1 SGHRS and CDR2 YFSETQ. The CDR3 is made up of 12 amino acids. CDR3: CASSVGDYEQYF. The CDR3 region has the DNA TGCGCCAGCAGCGTCGGGGACTACGAGCAGTACTTC.

The chain is built from TRBV5-8 and TRBJ2-7; tentative D call: TRBD1 (5 bases). The CDR3 totals 13 residues. V was cut by 4 bases and J by 7 bases, with 15 bases left in between. Germline CDR1 reads SGHTS; CDR2 reads YDEGEE. CDR3 protein: CASSAIRVGEQYF. The DNA for the CDR3 is TGTGCCAGCAGCGCAATCAGGGTTGGGGAGCAGTACTTC.

The gene calls are TRBV28 and TRBJ1-2; 7 nucleotides agree with TRBD1. This CDR3 comprises 16 residues. The ends lost 3 bases at V and 4 bases at J; junction bases unmatched: 11. Germline loops: CDR1 MDHEN, CDR2 SYDVKM. CDR3 loop: CASSFRNRGFSYGYTF. The CDR3 bases are TGTGCCAGCAGTTTTCGGAACAGGGGATTCAGCTATGGCTACACCTTC.

The J gene is TRBJ2-5, the V gene TRBV9, with 9 bases identical to TRBD1. V lost 3 bases, J lost 5 bases, and 11 bases stayed unmatched. This CDR3 is 16 amino acids long. Per germline, CDR1 SGDLS and CDR2 YYNGEE. The CDR3 nucleotides are TGTGCCAGCAGCGCCGGGGACAGGGTGGGACAGGAGACCCAGTACTTC. As protein: CASSAGDRVGQETQYF.

CDR3 in amino acids: CASSLLAPTNTGELFF. CDR3 DNA sequence: TGTGCCAGCAGCTTATTGGCACCCACGAACACCGGGGAGCTGTTTTTT. This chain joins TRBV7-9 and TRBJ2-2; no clear D gene. CDR1 is SEHNR, CDR2 FQNEAQ, per germline (reference sequence). The CDR3 is 16 amino acids. V was pared by 2 bases and J by 0 bases, with 10 bases between.

Only one count was recorded for this clone. The chain couples TRBV28 to TRBJ1-1; 7 bases map to TRBD1. Trimming cost V 1 base and J 0 bases; bases outside gene matches: 5. CDR3 length: 16 amino acids. Germline loops: CDR1 MDHEN, CDR2 SYDVKM. The CDR3: CASSLLTGLMNTEAFF. CDR3 DNA sequence: TGTGCCAGCAGTTTATTGACAGGGCTTATGAACACTGAAGCTTTCTTT.

The V gene is TRBV28, the J gene TRBJ1-3; no definite D call. The CDR3 is 15 amino acids. V lost 3 bases and J lost 0, with 9 bases in between. CDR1 and CDR2 (germline): MDHEN, SYDVKM. CDR3 nucleotides: TGTGCCAGCAGTTTGCCAACAATCTCTGGAAACACCATATATTTT. The encoded protein is CASSLPTISGNTIYF.

The chain has TRBV15 and TRBJ2-7, with 9 positions matching TRBD1. Germline-derived CDR1 and CDR2 are LNHNV and YYDKDF (reference sequence). J was trimmed by 7 bases and V by 0 bases; bases with no gene match: 1. This CDR3 has 13 amino acids. CDR3: CATSRDGQGEQYF. As DNA, the CDR3 is TGTGCCACCAGCAGAGATGGACAGGGGGAGCAGTACTTC.

J is TRBJ2-1 and V is TRBV9; 7 bases match TRBD2. Looked up from germline, CDR1 is SGDLS and CDR2 is YYNGEE. CDR3 size: 14 residues. V was pared by 3 bases and J by 8 bases, with 8 bases of the junction left unmatched. The CDR3 DNA reads TGTGCCAGCAGCGCCGGACTAGAGTGGGATGAGCAGTTCTTC. This encodes CASSAGLEWDEQFF.

The genes are TRBV5-1 and TRBJ2-1, with 7 bases identical to TRBD2. The trim removed 6 bases at V and 3 bases at J, leaving 9 bases unmatched. The germline gives CDR1 SGHRS, CDR2 YFSETQ. The CDR3 spans 15 residues. This chain's CDR3 is CASTRDYQVYNEQFF. The DNA of the CDR3 is TGCGCCAGCACCAGGGACTACCAAGTCTACAATGAGCAGTTCTTC.